This T cell receptor (beta chain) was sequenced for a study of Graves' ophthalmopathy and Graves' hyperthyroidism. Looking at the study overall: Peripheral blood was obtained at first diagnosis, ahead of any treatment. The study, taken as a whole, reports: Built on 13 signatures, a model told ophthalmopathy apart from stable hyperthyroidism with roughly 88% sensitivity and roughly 80% specificity.

Germline lookup yields CDR1 DFQATT and CDR2 SNEGSKA (reference sequence). The CDR3 is 14 residues long. Trimming took 3 bases from V and 6 from J; bases not matched to a gene: 7. RNA transcripts yielded amplified TCR beta CDR3 regions. HTBI primers were used in a first-round RT-PCR, which preceded a second-round multiplex PCR. TCRdb analysed the multiplex PCR reads with MiXCR anew, one entry per CDR3 protein. The sample yields more than 550,000 distinct CDR3 sequences, about 41% seen once. In the case of this clonotype: The antigen is unknown.

It was on clinical symptoms, serum thyroxine, TRAb, thyroid ultrasound and orbital computed tomography that diagnosis relied. It was from about 10 ml of fresh peripheral blood that the PBMCs came. Sequences were obtained from peripheral blood. V is TRBV20-1 and J is TRBJ1-4, with TRBD1 matching 7 bases. The sequence came from an adult man with Graves' ophthalmopathy. In DNA, the CDR3 is TGCAGTGCTAGGCTTGCCGACAGGGATGAAAAACTGTTTTTT. Translated: CSARLADRDEKLFF.